This T cell receptor (beta chain) was retrieved from a study of T cells after yellow fever vaccination. Broader study findings: A weaker but faster secondary response was observed, peaking on day 5 versus 15. Reappearing after the booster were most of the clones from primary vaccination (roughly 95% CD4, approximately 89% CD8). Any FACS-sorted repertoire could hold abundant clonotypes that contaminate it from the bulk population.

This clonotype was recorded at least ten times. What it recognizes is unknown. V lost 7 bases to trimming and J lost 3 bases; unmatched junction nucleotides: 9. The CDR3 totals 15 residues. Per germline, CDR1 MNHNY and CDR2 SVGAGI (reference sequence). By 5'RACE template switching, TCR cDNA was produced, with a universal primer site and UMIs added in the process. TCRdb ran MiXCR on the 5' RACE reads and lists one entry per CDR3 protein. The sample shows approximately 140,000 distinct CDR3 sequences, approximately 7.7% of them seen only once. The chain uses TRBV6-6 and TRBJ2-1, with 7 bases lining up with TRBD2. Sample: CD4+ T cells sorted from PBMCs, taken 5 days after the yellow fever booster vaccination. This TCR came from a man aged 30-40 years who received the YFV17D yellow fever vaccine. The CDR3 sequence: CASKESGNRYNEQFF. For the CDR3, the DNA is TGTGCCAGCAAGGAAAGCGGGAATCGCTACAATGAGCAGTTCTTC.